This entry concerns a single T cell receptor beta chain. The antigen is undetermined. V shed 7 bases and J shed 5 bases, with 15 bases lying between them. CDR3 length: 15 amino acids. The V gene's germline CDR1 is MNHNY and CDR2 SVGAGI (reference sequence). Clones were sequenced by immunoSEQ multiplex PCR, and TCRdb holds only the in-frame ones, with some missing. The top ten clones hold approximately 17% of a sample with about 100,000 clones, roughly 84% of them seen once. This record comes from a study of T cell responses to AZD1222 COVID-19 vaccine. Findings and limits, study-wide: No repertoire was sampled before or during the peak T cell response, only after it. Reportedly, nearly half the spike-specific TCRs target unmutated variant regions. At baseline, just five to seven AZD1222 recipients tested seropositive.

This TCR was sampled from an adult in good health. This chain links TRBV6-6 with TRBJ2-6; D is possibly TRBD1 (6 bases). Sample: peripheral blood, taken on day 0 of AZD1222 vaccination. CDR3 bases: TGTGCCAGCACTACACAGGGTGTCCGGGCCAACGTCCTGACTTTC. Translated, it gives CASTTQGVRANVLTF.